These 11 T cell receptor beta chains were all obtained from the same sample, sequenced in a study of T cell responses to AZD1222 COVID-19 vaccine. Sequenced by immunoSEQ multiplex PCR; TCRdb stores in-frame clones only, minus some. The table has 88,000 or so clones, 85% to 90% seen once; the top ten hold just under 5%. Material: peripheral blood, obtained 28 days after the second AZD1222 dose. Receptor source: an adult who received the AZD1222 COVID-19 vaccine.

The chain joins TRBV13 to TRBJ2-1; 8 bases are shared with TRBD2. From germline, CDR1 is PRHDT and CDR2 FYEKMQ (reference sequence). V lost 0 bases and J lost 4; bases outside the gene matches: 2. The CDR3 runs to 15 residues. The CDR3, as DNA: TGTGCCAGCAGCTTAGGCGGGAGGGGTTACAATGAGCAGTTCTTC. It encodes CASSLGGRGYNEQFF.

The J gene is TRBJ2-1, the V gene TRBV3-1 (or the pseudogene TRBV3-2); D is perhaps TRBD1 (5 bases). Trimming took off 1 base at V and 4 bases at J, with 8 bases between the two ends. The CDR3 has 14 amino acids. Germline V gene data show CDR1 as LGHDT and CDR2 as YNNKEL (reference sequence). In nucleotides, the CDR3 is TGTGCCAGCAGCCAAGGACAGAGATACAATGAGCAGTTCTTC. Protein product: CASSQGQRYNEQFF.

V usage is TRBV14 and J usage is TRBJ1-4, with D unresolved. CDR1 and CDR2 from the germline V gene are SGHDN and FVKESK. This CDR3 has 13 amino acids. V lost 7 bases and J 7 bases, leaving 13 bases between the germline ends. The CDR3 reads CASISGLGEKLFF. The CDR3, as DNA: TGTGCCAGCATTTCGGGGTTGGGTGAAAAACTGTTTTTT.

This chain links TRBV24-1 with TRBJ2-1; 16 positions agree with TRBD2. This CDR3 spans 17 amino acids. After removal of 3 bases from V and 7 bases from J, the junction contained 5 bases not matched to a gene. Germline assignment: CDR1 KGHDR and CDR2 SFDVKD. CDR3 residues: CATSDGTSGGAWNEQFF. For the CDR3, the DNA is TGTGCCACCAGTGATGGGACTAGCGGGGGGGCCTGGAATGAGCAGTTCTTC.

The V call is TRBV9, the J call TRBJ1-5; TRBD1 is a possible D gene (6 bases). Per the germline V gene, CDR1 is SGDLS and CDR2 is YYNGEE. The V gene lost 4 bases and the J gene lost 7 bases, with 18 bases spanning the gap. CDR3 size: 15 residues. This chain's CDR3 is CASSPRGNDIQPQHF. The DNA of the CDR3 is TGTGCCAGCAGCCCGAGGGGGAACGATATCCAGCCCCAGCATTTT.

The CDR3 DNA follows: TGCGCCAGCAGCTTAAGACTTAGCTCCTATAATTCACCCCTCCACTTT. Protein product: CASSLRLSSYNSPLHF. The chain is built from TRBV5-1 and TRBJ1-6; no definite D call. V lost 2 bases, J lost 0 bases, and 9 bases lay in between. CDR3 length: 16 residues. From germline, CDR1 is SGHRS and CDR2 YFSETQ.

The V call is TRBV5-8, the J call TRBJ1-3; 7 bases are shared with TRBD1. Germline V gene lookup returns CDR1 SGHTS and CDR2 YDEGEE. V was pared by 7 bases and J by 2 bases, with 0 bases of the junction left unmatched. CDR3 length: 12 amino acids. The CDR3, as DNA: TGTGCCAGCGGGACAGCTGGAAACACCATATATTTT. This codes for CASGTAGNTIYF.

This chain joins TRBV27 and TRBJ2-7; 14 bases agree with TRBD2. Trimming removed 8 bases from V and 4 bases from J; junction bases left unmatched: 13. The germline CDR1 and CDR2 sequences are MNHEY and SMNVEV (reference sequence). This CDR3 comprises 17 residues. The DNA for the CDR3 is TGTGCCAGCTCTAAAACATGGACTAGCGGGGGGATATACGAGCAGTACTTC. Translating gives CASSKTWTSGGIYEQYF.

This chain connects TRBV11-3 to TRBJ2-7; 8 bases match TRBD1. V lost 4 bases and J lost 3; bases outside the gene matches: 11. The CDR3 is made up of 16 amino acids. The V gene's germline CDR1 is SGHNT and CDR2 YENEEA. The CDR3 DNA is TGTGCCAGCAGCTCAAACCCAGAACAGGGGGACTACGAGCAGTACTTC. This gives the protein CASSSNPEQGDYEQYF.

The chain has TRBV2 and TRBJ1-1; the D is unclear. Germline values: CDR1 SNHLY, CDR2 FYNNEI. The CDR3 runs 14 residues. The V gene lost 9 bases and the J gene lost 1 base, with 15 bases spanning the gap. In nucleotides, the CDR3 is TGTGCCAGTAAAGCGGTTCAGCAGAACACTGAAGCTTTCTTT. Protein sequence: CASKAVQQNTEAFF. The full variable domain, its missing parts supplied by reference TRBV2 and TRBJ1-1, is EPEVTQTPSHQVTQMGQEVILRCVPISNHLYFYWYRQILGQKVEFLVSFYNNEISEKSEIFDDQFSVERPDGSNFTLKIRSTKLEDSAMYFCASKAVQQNTEAFFGQGTRLTVV.

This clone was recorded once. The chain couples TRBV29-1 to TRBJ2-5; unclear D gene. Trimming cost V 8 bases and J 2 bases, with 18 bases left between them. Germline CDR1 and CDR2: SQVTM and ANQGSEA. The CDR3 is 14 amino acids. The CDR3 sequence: CSYKPAGRQETQYF. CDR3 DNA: TGCAGCTATAAGCCTGCAGGCCGGCAAGAGACCCAGTACTTC.